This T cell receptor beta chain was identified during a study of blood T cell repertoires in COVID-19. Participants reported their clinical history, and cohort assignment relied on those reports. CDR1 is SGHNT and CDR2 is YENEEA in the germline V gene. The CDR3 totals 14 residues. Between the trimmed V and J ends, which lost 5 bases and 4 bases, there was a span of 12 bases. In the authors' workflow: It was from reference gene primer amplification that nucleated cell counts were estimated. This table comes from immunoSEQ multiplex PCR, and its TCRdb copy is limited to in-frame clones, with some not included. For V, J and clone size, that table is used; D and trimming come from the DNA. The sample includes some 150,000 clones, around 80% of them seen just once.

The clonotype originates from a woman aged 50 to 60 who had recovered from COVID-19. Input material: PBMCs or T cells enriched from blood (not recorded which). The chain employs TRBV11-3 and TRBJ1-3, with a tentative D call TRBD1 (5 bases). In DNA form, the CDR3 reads TGTGCCAGCAGCCACGGGGGTACGGGAAACACCATATATTTT. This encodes CASSHGGTGNTIYF.